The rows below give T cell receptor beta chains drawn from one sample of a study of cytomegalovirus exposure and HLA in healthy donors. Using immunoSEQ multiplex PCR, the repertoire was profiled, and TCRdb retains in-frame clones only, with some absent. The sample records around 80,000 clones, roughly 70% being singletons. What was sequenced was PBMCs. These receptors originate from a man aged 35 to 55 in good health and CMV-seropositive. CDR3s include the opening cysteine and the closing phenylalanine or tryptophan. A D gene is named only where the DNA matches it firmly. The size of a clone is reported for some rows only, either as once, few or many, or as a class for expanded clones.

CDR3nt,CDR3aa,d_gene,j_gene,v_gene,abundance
TGCAGCGCGACGGAGACGGGGATTTCCTACGAGCAGTACTTC,CSATETGISYEQYF,.,TRBJ2-7,TRBV29-1,.
TGTGCCAGCAGTGAACGTTTATATGGACAGGGGGCTGAAGCTTTCTTT,CASSERLYGQGAEAFF,TRBD1,TRBJ1-1,TRBV25-1,.
TGTGCCAGCAGCCGTATTCCTGACACTGAAGCTTTCTTT,CASSRIPDTEAFF,.,TRBJ1-1,TRBV9,.
TGTGCCAGCAGGTTGACTAGCGGGGTGTTTAATGAGCAGTTCTTC,CASRLTSGVFNEQFF,TRBD2,TRBJ2-1,TRBV27,.
TGTGCCACAGGGACAGGGGGAGGCTACAATGAGCAGTTCTTC,CATGTGGGYNEQFF,TRBD1,TRBJ2-1,TRBV19,.
TGCGCCAGCAGCGAGAACCCAGGGGCAACTAATGAAAAACTGTTTTTT,CASSENPGATNEKLFF,.,TRBJ1-4,TRBV4-3,.
TGTGCCAGCCGCCGGGGGAGGAACACTGAAGCTTTCTTT,CASRRGRNTEAFF,.,TRBJ1-1,TRBV7-2,.
TGTGCCAGCAGCCGCACGGCTAGAACCCAAGAGACCCAGTACTTC,CASSRTARTQETQYF,.,TRBJ2-5,TRBV6-5,few
TGTGCCAGCAGCCAAGACACGGTGAACACTGAAGCTTTCTTT,CASSQDTVNTEAFF,.,TRBJ1-1,TRBV14,.
TGTGCCAGCCGGACCTCCGGGACACAGGGTGACGAGCAGTACTTC,CASRTSGTQGDEQYF,.,TRBJ2-7,TRBV19,.
TGCGCCAGCTCGGGGACAGGGGGCAATGAAAAACTGTTTTTT,CASSGTGGNEKLFF,TRBD1,TRBJ1-4,TRBV5-1,.
TGTGCCAGCAGCCGGGGGGGGGATCAGCCCCAGCATTTT,CASSRGGDQPQHF,.,TRBJ1-5,TRBV2,.
TGTGCCAGCAGTCCCAATATTGGGACAAATCAGCCCCAGCATTTT,CASSPNIGTNQPQHF,.,TRBJ1-5,TRBV7-2,.
TGTGCCAGCAGCTTTTCGGGACAGCCGATCATGGATTATGGCTACACCTTC,CASSFSGQPIMDYGYTF,TRBD1,TRBJ1-2,TRBV5-5,.
TGCAGCGTTGATCCCGGGGGGCTTTGGGGTGACTATGGCTACACCTTC,CSVDPGGLWGDYGYTF,.,TRBJ1-2,TRBV29-1,few
TGTGCCAGTACCCCCCGGGACAGGGGCAATCAGCCCCAGCATTTT,CASTPRDRGNQPQHF,TRBD1,TRBJ1-5,TRBV19,.
TGTGCCAGCCAACAGGACAGGGGAAATGGCTACACCTTC,CASQQDRGNGYTF,TRBD1,TRBJ1-2,TRBV10-3,.
TGTGCCACCCGGACAGGAGGGGAAAAACTGTTTTTT,CATRTGGEKLFF,TRBD1,TRBJ1-4,TRBV10-3,.
TGTGCCAGCAGTGAATCGGCAGGGACAAATTCACCCCTCCACTTT,CASSESAGTNSPLHF,.,TRBJ1-6,TRBV25-1,few
TGTGCCACCAGGGAAGGGGCCATGGGGACGCAGTATTTT,CATREGAMGTQYF,.,TRBJ2-3,TRBV15,.
TGTGCCACCCGACGAGCGGGGGGGAATGAGCAGTTCTTC,CATRRAGGNEQFF,TRBD2,TRBJ2-1,TRBV15,.
TGTGCCAGCAGCGTTAACACGGGGGAGACCCAGTACTTC,CASSVNTGETQYF,.,TRBJ2-5,TRBV9,.